This T cell receptor beta chain was found in a study of blood T cells in healthy people across ages. This clonotype was observed many times. The antigen is unknown. Every sample had a minimum of 6.5 million PBMCs isolated. Alongside a J-beta primer mix, a sample-barcoded 5' primer served in a second PCR lasting about 7 to 12 cycles. From the 5' RACE reads, TCRdb called clonotypes with MiXCR, one entry per CDR3 protein. The sample carries about 900,000 distinct CDR3 sequences, around 48% recorded once. Study-wide points: Comparison with aged donors showed that long-lived donors had more naive CD4+ cells and higher diversity.

The receptor's source is a man aged 25 to 40 in good health. Sequenced material: blood.

CDR3 coding DNA: TGCGCCAGCAGCAGGTTAGAGGGCGAAGTAGCTTTCTTT. It yields the protein CASSRLEGEVAFF. The V and J genes are TRBV4-3 and TRBJ1-1, with D unresolved. The V end was cut by 5 bases, the J end by 10 bases, with 17 bases between. From germline, CDR1 is LGHNA and CDR2 YSLEER. The CDR3 runs 13 residues.